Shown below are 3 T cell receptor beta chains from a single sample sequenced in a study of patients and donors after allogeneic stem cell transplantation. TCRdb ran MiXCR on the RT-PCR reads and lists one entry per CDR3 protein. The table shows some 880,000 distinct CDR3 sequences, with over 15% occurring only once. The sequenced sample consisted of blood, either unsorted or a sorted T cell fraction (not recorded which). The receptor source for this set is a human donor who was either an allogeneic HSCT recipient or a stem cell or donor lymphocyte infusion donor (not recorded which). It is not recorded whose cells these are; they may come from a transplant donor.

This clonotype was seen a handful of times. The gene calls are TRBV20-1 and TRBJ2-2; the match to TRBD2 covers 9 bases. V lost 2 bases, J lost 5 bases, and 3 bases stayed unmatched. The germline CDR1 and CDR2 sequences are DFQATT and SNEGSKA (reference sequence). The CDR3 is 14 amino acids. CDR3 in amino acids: CSARWTSVTGELFF. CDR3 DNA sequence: TGCAGTGCTAGATGGACTAGCGTTACCGGGGAGCTGTTTTTT.

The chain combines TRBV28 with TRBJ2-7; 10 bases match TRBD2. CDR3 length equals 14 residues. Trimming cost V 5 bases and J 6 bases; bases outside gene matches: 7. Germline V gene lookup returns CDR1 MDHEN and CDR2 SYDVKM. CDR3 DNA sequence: TGTGCCAGCAGTGGAGGGACTAGCGCCAGCGAGCAGTACTTC. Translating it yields CASSGGTSASEQYF.

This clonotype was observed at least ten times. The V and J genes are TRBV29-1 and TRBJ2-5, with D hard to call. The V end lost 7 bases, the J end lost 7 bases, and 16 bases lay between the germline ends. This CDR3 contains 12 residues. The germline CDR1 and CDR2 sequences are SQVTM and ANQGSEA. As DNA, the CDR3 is TGCAGCGGCCCTGGACCTATGGGGACCCAGTACTTC. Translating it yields CSGPGPMGTQYF.